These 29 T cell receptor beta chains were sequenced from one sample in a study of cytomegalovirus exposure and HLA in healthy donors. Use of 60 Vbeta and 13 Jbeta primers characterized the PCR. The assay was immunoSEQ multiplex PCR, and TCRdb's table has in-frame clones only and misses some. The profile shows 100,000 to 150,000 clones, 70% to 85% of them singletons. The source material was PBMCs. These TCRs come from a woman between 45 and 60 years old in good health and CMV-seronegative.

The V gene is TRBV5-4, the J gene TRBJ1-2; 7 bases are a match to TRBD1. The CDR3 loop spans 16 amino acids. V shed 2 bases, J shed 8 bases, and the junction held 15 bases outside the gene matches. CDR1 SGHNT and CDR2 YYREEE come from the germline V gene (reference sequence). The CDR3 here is CASSLGQDPSNGGYTF. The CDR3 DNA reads TGTGCCAGCAGCTTAGGACAGGACCCCTCTAACGGGGGCTACACCTTC.

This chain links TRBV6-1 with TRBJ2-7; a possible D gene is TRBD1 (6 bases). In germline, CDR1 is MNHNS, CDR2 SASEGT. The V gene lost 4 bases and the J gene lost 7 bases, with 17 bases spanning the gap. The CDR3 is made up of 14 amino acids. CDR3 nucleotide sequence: TGTGCCAGCAGTGGACAGGACATTTGGGGAGAGCAGTACTTC. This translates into CASSGQDIWGEQYF.

Written as DNA, the CDR3 is TGTGCCACCAGCAGAGACAGGGGGCAGCCAAGGGTGAACACTGAAGCTTTCTTT. It translates to CATSRDRGQPRVNTEAFF. This chain uses TRBV15 with TRBJ1-1; 8 bases are a match to TRBD1. The CDR3 has 18 amino acids. V shed 0 bases and J 0 bases; nucleotides not matched to a gene: 9. CDR1 and CDR2 (germline): LNHNV, YYDKDF (reference sequence).

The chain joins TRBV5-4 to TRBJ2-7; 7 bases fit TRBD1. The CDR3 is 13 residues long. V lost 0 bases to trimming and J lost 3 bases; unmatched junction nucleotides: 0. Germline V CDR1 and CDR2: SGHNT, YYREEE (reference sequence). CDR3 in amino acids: CASSLDRGYEQYF. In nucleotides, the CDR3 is TGTGCCAGCAGCTTGGACAGGGGCTACGAGCAGTACTTC.

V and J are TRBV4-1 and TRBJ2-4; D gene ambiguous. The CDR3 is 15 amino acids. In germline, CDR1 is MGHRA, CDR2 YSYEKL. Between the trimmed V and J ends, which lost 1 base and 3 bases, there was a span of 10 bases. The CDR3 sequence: CASSQGISYKNIQYF. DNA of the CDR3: TGCGCCAGCAGCCAAGGAATCAGTTACAAAAACATTCAGTACTTC.

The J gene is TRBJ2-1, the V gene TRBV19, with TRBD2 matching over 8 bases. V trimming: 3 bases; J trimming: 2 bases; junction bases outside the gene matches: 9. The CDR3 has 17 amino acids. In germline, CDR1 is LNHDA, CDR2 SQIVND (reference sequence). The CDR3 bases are TGTGCCAGTAGTATCGGAGCGGGAGCCCACCCCTACAATGAGCAGTTCTTC. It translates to CASSIGAGAHPYNEQFF.

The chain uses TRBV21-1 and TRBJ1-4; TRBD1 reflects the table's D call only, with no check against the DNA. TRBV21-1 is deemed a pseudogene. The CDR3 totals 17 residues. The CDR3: CASSLRRDRYTNEKLFF. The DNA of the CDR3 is TGTGCCAGCAGCTTGCGCCGGGACAGATACACTAATGAAAAACTGTTTTTT.

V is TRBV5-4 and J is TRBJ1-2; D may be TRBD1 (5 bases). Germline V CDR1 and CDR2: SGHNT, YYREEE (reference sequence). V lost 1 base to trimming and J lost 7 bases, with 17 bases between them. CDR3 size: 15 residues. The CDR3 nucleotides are TGTGCCAGCAGCTTGTTTGGGGGAGGGGCACGTGGCTACACCTTC. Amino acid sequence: CASSLFGGGARGYTF.

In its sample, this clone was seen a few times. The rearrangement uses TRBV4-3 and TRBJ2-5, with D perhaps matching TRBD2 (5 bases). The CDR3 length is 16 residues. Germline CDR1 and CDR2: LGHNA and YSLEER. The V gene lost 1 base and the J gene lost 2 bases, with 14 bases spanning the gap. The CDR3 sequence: CASSQGAVGGQETQYF. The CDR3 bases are TGCGCCAGCAGCCAAGGAGCGGTTGGAGGTCAAGAGACCCAGTACTTC.

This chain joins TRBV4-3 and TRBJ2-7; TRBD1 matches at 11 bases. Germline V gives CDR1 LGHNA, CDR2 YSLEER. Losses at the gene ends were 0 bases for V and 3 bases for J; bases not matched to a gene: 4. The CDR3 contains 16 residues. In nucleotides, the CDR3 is TGCGCCAGCAGCCAAGAAACCGGGACAGGGGGCTACGAGCAGTACTTC. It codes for CASSQETGTGGYEQYF.

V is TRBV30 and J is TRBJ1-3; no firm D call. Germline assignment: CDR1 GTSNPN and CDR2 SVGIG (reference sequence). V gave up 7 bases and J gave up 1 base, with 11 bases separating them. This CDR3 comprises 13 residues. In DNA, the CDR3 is TGTGCCTCTACAGTACTGTCTGGAAACACCATATATTTT. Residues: CASTVLSGNTIYF.

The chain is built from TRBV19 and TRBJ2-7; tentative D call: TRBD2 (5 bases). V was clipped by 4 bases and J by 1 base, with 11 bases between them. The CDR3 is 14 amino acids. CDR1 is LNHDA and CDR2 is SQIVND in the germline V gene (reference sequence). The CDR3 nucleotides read TGTGCCAGTAGTACCACGGGAACGTCCTACGAGCAGTACTTC. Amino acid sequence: CASSTTGTSYEQYF.

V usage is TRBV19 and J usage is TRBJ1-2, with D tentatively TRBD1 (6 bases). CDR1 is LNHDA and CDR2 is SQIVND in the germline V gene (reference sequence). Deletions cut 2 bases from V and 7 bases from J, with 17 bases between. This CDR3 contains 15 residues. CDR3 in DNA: TGTGCCAGTAGTATAACCTTCCCCGGGACAACTGGCTACACCTTC. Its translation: CASSITFPGTTGYTF.

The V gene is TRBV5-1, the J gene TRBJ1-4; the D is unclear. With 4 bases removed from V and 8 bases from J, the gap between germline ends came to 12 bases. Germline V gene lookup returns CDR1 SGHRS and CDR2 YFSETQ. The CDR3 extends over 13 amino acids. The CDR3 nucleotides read TGCGCCAGCAGCGCCGCCGGGAGCGAAAAACTGTTTTTT. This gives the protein CASSAAGSEKLFF.

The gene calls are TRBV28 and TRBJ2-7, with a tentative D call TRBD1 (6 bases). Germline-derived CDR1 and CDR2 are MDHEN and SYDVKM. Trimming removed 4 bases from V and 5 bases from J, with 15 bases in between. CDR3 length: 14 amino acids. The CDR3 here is CASSSQGFGHEQYF. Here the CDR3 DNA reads TGTGCCAGCAGTTCACAGGGTTTTGGGCACGAGCAGTACTTC.

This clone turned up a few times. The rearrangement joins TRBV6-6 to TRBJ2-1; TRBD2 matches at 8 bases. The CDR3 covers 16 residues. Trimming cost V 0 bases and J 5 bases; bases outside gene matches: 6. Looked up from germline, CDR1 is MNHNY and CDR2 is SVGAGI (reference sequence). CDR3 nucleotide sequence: TGTGCCAGCAGTTACTCTGGCGGGAGGAGTAACAATGAGCAGTTCTTC. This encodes CASSYSGGRSNNEQFF.

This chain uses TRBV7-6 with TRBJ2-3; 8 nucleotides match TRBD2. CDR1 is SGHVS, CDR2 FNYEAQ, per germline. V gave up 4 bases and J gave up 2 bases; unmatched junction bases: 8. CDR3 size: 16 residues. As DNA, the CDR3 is TGTGCCAGCAGCTCAGGACTAGCAGATATCACAGATACGCAGTATTTT. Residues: CASSSGLADITDTQYF.

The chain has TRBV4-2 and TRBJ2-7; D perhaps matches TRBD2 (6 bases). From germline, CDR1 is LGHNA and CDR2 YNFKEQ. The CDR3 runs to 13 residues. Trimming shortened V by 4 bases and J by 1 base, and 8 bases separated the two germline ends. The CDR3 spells CASSPSESYEQYF. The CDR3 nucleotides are TGTGCCAGCAGCCCTAGCGAATCCTACGAGCAGTACTTC.

The CDR3 DNA sequence: TGCGCCAGCAGCCCACTGGGTAGCGGGAGGCCCCTAGAGCAGTACTTC. Protein sequence: CASSPLGSGRPLEQYF. The chain has TRBV4-1 and TRBJ2-7; TRBD2 matches 10 bases. The CDR3 contains 16 residues. The trim removed 4 bases at V and 7 bases at J, leaving 13 bases unmatched. Germline-derived CDR1 and CDR2 are MGHRA and YSYEKL.

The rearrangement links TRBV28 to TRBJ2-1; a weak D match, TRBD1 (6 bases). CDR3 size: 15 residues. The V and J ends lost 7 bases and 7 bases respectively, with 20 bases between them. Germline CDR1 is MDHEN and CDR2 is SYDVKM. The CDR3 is CASNKWGPPGNEQFF. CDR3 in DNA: TGTGCCAGCAACAAGTGGGGGCCCCCAGGTAATGAGCAGTTCTTC. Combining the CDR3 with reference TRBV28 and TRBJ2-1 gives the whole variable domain DVKVTQSSRYLVKRTGEKVFLECVQDMDHENMFWYRQDPGLGLRLIYFSYDVKMKEKGDIPEGYSVSREKKERFSLILESASTNQTSMYLCASNKWGPPGNEQFFGPGTRLTVL.

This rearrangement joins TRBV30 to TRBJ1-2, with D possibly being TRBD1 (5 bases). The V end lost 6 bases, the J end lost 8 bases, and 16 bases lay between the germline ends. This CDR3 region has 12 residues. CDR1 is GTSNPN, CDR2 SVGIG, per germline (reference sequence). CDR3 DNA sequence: TGTGCCTGTTCCCCGGGGGTGCCGGGCTACACCTTC. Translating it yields CACSPGVPGYTF. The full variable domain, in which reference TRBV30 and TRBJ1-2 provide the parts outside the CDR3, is SQTIHQWPATLVQPVGSPLSLECTVEGTSNPNLYWYRQAAGRGLQLLFYSVGIGQISSEVPQNLSASRPQDRQFILSSKKLLLSDSGFYLCACSPGVPGYTFGSGTRLTVV.

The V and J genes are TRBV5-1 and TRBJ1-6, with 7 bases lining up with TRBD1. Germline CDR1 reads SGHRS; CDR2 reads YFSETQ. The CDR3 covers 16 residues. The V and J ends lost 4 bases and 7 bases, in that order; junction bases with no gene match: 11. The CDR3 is CASSPTATGLNSPLHF. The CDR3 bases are TGCGCCAGCAGCCCAACTGCGACAGGGTTGAATTCACCCCTCCACTTT.

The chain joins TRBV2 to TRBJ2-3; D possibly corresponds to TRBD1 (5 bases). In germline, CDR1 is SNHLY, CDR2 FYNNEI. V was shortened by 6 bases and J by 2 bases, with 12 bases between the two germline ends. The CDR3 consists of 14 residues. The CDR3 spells CASSLRRATDTQYF. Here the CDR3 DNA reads TGTGCCAGCAGCTTACGCAGGGCCACAGATACGCAGTATTTT.

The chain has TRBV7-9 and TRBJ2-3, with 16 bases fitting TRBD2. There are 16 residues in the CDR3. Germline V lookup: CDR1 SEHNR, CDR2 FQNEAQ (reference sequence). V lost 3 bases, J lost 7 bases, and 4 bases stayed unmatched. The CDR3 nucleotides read TGTGCCAGCAGCTTGGGGACTAGCGGGAGGGCCCATACGCAGTATTTT. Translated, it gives CASSLGTSGRAHTQYF.

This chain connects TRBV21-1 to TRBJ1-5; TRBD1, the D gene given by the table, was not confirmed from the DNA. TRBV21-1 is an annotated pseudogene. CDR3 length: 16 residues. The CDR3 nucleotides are TGTGCCAGCAGCAAAATCCGCGGCAGGGGGGATCAGCCCCAGCATTTT. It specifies CASSKIRGRGDQPQHF.

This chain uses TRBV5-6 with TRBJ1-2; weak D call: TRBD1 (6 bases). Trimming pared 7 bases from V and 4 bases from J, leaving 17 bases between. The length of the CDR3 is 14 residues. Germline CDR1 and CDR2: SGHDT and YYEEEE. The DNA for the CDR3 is TGTGCCAGCCGGCAGGGGACGGGGACCTATGGCTACACCTTC. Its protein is CASRQGTGTYGYTF.

The CDR3 DNA reads as TGTGCCAGCAGTCAGGGGGTTTTTGGAGAGACCCAGTACTTC. The encoded protein is CASSQGVFGETQYF. The rearrangement links TRBV28 to TRBJ2-5; the match to TRBD1 covers 7 bases. This CDR3 is 14 amino acids long. Trimming cost V 5 bases and J 4 bases; bases outside gene matches: 7. The germline CDR1 and CDR2 sequences are MDHEN and SYDVKM. The whole variable domain, remainder taken from reference TRBV28 and TRBJ2-5, is DVKVTQSSRYLVKRTGEKVFLECVQDMDHENMFWYRQDPGLGLRLIYFSYDVKMKEKGDIPEGYSVSREKKERFSLILESASTNQTSMYLCASSQGVFGETQYFGPGTRLLVL.

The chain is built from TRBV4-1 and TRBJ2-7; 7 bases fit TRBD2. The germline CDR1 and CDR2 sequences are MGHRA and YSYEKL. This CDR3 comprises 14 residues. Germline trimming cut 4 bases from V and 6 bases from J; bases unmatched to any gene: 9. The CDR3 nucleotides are TGCGCCAGCAGCCGGGCTGCGGGAGTAGTCGAGCAGTACTTC. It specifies CASSRAAGVVEQYF.

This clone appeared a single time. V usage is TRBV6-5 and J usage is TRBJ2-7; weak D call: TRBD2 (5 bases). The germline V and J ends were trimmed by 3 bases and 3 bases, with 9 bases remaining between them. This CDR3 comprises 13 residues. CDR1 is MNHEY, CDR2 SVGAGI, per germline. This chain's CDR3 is CASSYRTDYEQYF. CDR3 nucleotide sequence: TGTGCCAGCAGTTATCGGACTGACTACGAGCAGTACTTC.